A selection of T cell receptor beta chains follows, all from one sample in a study of cytomegalovirus exposure and HLA in healthy donors. Sequenced by immunoSEQ multiplex PCR; TCRdb stores in-frame clones only, minus some. Its table records some 120,000 clones. Sequenced input: PBMCs. Every receptor here comes from a man younger than 35 in good health and CMV-seronegative. Each CDR3 is given with its conserved first and last residue. A D gene is named only where the DNA matches it firmly.

J	V	D	DNA	CDR3
TRBJ2-5	TRBV19	TRBD1	TGTGCCAGTAGTCACCTCTGGACAGGGGGTGAAGAGACCCAGTACTTC	CASSHLWTGGEETQYF
TRBJ1-1	TRBV5-1	TRBD1	TGCGCCAGCAGCCCCGTTACAGGGGGCACTGAAGCTTTCTTT	CASSPVTGGTEAFF
TRBJ1-2	TRBV5-1	-	TGCGCCAGCGGAGAAGACCATGGCTACACCTTC	CASGEDHGYTF
TRBJ1-1	TRBV2	-	TGTGCCAGCAGTGAAGTCAGGGGAAACACTGAAGCTTTCTTT	CASSEVRGNTEAFF
TRBJ2-7	TRBV30	-	TGTGCCTGGAGTCCCGGTCGGCGTCGGGACGAGCAGTACTTC	CAWSPGRRRDEQYF
TRBJ1-1	TRBV2	TRBD1	TGTGCCAGCAATACCAGACAGGGGGGGAACACTGAAGCTTTCTTT	CASNTRQGGNTEAFF
TRBJ2-5	TRBV5-4	-	TGTGCCAGCAGCTTGGGTAGCGAAGAGACCCAGTACTTC	CASSLGSEETQYF
TRBJ2-7	TRBV9	TRBD2	TGTGCCAGCAGCGGTAGCGGGGGGGACTCCTACGAGCAGTACTTC	CASSGSGGDSYEQYF
TRBJ1-1	TRBV7-6	TRBD1	TGTGCCAGCAGCTTAGGACAGGGGGTGAACACTGAAGCTTTCTTT	CASSLGQGVNTEAFF
TRBJ1-2	TRBV29-1	-	TGCAGCGAAAGGGAGACCTATGGCTACACCTTC	CSERETYGYTF
TRBJ2-5	TRBV10-3	TRBD2	TGTGCCATCAGTTCCTCAGGGAGCGGGGTGAGCCAAGAGACCCAGTACTTC	CAISSSGSGVSQETQYF
TRBJ2-1	TRBV6-1	TRBD2	TGTGCCAGCAGTGGCCGACTAGCGGGCAATGAGCAGTTCTTC	CASSGRLAGNEQFF
TRBJ2-7	TRBV6-6	-	TGTGCCAGCAACTCAAAGTACGAGCAGTACTTC	CASNSKYEQYF
TRBJ1-2	TRBV5-1	TRBD1	TGCGCCAGCAGCTCACCTAACAGGGGCGGGCAGTATGGCTACACCTTC	CASSSPNRGGQYGYTF
TRBJ2-1	TRBV10-1	TRBD1	TGCGCCAGCAGTGACCCTAGGACAGGCACCCTGGATGAGCAGTTCTTC	CASSDPRTGTLDEQFF
TRBJ2-5	TRBV15	-	TGTGCCACCAGCACCTATATAGGGGGTACGATGGAGACCCAGTACTTC	CATSTYIGGTMETQYF
TRBJ2-1	TRBV11-2	-	TGTGCCAGCAGCGCGGGAAGCCTTACAGAGCAGTTCTTC	CASSAGSLTEQFF
TRBJ2-2	TRBV6-5	-	TGTGCCAGCACCCTCTCCCCGGCGGCCACCGGGGAGCTGTTTTTT	CASTLSPAATGELFF